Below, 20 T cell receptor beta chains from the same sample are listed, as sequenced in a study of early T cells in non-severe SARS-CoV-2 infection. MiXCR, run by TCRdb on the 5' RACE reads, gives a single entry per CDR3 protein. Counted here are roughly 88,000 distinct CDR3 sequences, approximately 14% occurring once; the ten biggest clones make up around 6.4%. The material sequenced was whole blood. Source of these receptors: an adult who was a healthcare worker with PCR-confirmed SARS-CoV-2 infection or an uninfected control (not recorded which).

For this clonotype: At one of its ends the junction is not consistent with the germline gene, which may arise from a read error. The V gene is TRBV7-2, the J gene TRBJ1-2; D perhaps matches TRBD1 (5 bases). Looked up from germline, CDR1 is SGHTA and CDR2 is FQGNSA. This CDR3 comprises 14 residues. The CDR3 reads CASSLAGPNYGYTF. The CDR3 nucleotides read TGCGCCAGCAGCTTAGCGGGACCCAACTATGGCTACACCTTC.

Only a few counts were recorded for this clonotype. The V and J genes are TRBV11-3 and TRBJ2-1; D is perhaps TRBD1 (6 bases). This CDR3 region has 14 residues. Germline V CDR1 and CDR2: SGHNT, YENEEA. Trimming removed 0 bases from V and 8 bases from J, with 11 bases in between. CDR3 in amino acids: CASSLEQGVHEQFF. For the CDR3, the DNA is TGTGCCAGCAGCTTAGAACAGGGTGTCCATGAGCAGTTCTTC.

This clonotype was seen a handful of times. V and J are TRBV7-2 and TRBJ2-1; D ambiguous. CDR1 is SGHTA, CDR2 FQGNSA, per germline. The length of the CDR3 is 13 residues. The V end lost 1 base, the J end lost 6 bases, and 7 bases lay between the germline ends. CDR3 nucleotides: TGTGCCAGCAGCTTAGGGCCTAGCAATGAGCAGTTCTTC. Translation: CASSLGPSNEQFF.

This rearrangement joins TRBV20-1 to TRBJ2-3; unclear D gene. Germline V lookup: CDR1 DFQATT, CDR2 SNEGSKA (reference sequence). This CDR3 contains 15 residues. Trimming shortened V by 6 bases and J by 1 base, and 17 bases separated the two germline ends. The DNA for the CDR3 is TGCAGTGCCCCAGATCCTATTCGGGGCACAGATACGCAGTATTTT. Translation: CSAPDPIRGTDTQYF.

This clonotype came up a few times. The chain's CDR3 is CASSLNQVMNINTEAFF. In nucleotides, the CDR3 is TGTGCCAGCAGTTTAAATCAGGTGATGAATATTAACACTGAAGCTTTCTTT. This chain connects TRBV12-3 or TRBV12-4 to TRBJ1-1; D is undetermined. Deletions cut 2 bases from V and 2 bases from J, with 18 bases between. This CDR3 comprises 17 residues.

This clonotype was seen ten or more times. In DNA form, the CDR3 reads TGCGCCAGCAGTGGTTTAGCGGGGGACCAAGAGACCCAGTACTTC. Protein sequence: CASSGLAGDQETQYF. The chain recombines TRBV10-2 with TRBJ2-5; TRBD2 matches 9 bases. The CDR3 covers 15 residues. Germline CDR1 is WSHSY and CDR2 is SAAADI. Trimming removed 4 bases from V and 0 bases from J; junction bases left unmatched: 3.

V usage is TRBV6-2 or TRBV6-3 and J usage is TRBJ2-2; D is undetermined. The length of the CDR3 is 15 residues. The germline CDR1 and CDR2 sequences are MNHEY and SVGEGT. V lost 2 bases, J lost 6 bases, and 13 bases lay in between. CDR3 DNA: TGTGCCAGCAGTTACGCATCCGGGTGCGCCGGGGAGCTGTTTTTT. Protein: CASSYASGCAGELFF.

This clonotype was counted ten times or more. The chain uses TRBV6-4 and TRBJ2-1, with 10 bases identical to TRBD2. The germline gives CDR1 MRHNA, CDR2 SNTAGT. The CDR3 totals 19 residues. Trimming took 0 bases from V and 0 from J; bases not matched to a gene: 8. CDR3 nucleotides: TGTGCCAGCAGTGACTCAGTAGCGGGGGGCCGAGGCTCCTACAATGAGCAGTTCTTC. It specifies CASSDSVAGGRGSYNEQFF.

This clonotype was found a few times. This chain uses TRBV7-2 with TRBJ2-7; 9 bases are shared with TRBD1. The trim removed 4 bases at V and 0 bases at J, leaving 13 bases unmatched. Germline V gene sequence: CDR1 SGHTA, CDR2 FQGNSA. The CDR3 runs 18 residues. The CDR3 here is CASSSVPGQGLSSYEQYF. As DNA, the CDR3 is TGTGCCAGCAGCTCTGTCCCGGGACAGGGATTATCCTCCTACGAGCAGTACTTC.

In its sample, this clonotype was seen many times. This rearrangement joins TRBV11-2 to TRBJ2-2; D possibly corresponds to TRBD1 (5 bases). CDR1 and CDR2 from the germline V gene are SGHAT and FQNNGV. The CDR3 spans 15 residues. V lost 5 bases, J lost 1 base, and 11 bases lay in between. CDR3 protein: CASSLQELNTGELFF. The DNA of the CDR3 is TGTGCCAGCAGCCTACAGGAGTTGAACACCGGGGAGCTGTTTTTT. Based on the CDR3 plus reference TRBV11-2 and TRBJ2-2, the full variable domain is EAGVAQSPRYKIIEKRQSVAFWCNPISGHATLYWYQQILGQGPKLLIQFQNNGVVDDSQLPKDRFSAERLKGVDSTLKIQPAKLEDSAVYLCASSLQELNTGELFFGEGSRLTVL.

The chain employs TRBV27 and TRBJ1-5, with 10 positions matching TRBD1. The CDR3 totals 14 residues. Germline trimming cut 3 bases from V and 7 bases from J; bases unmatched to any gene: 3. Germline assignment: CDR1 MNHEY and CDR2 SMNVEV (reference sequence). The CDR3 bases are TGTGCCAGCAGTTTCGGGACAGGGGAACAGCCCCAGCATTTT. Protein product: CASSFGTGEQPQHF.

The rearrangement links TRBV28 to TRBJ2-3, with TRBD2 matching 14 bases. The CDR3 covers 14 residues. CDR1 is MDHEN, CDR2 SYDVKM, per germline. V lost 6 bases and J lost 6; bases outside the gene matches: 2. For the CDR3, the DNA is TGTGCCAGCAGGACTAGCGGGGGGGTGGATACGCAGTATTTT. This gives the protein CASRTSGGVDTQYF.

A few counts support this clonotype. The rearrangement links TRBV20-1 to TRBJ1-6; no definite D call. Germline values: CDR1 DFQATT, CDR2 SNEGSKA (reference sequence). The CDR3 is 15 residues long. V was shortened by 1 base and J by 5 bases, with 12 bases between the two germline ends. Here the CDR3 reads CSARGGAGNNSPLHF. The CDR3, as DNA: TGCAGTGCTAGAGGGGGTGCGGGAAATAATTCACCCCTCCACTTT.

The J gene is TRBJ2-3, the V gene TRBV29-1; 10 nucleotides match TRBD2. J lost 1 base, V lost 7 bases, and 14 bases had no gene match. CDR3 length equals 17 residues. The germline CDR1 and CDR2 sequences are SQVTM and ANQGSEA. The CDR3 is CSAYLAGGLTGTDTQYF. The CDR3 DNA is TGCAGCGCCTATTTAGCGGGGGGCTTAACTGGCACAGATACGCAGTATTTT.

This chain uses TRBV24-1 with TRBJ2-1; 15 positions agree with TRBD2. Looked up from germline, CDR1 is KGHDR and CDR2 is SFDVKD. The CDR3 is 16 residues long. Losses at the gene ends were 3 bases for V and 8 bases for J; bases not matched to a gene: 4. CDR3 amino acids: CATSDPGLAGGHEQFF. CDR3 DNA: TGTGCCACCAGTGATCCGGGACTAGCGGGGGGACATGAGCAGTTCTTC.

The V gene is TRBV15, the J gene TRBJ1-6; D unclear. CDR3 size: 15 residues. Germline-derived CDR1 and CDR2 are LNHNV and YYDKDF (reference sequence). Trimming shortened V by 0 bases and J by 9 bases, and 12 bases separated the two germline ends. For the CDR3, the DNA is TGTGCCACCAGCAGAGATCGCGGGGAGGTTTCACCCCTCCACTTT. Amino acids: CATSRDRGEVSPLHF.

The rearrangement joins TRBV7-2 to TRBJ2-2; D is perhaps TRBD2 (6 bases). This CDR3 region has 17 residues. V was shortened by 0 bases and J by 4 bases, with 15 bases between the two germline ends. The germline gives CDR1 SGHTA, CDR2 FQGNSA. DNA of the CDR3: TGTGCCAGCAGCTTAGCGGTGGGAGGTCAGGTCACCGGGGAGCTGTTTTTT. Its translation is CASSLAVGGQVTGELFF.

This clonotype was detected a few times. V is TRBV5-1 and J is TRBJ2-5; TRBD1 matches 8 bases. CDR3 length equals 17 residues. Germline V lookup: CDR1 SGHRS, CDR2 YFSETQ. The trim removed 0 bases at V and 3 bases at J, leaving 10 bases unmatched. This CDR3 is CASSLAGGQGGEETQYF. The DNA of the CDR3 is TGCGCCAGCAGCTTGGCCGGTGGACAGGGAGGAGAAGAGACCCAGTACTTC.

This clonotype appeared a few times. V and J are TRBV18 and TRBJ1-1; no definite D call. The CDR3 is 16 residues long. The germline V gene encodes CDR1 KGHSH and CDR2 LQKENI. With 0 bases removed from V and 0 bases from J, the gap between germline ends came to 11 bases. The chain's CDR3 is CASSPPSLGMNTEAFF. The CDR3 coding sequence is TGTGCCAGCTCACCACCGTCCTTAGGGATGAACACTGAAGCTTTCTTT.

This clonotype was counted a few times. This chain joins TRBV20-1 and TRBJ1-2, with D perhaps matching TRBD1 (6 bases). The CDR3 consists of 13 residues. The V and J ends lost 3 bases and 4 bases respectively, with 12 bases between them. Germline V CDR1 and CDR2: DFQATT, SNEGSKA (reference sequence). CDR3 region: CSASDRISYGYTF. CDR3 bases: TGCAGTGCTAGTGACAGGATTAGCTATGGCTACACCTTC.